The clone carrying this TCR beta chain appeared a few times. Its matching antigen is unknown. These data come from a study of blood T cells in healthy people across ages. Broader study findings: Naive T cell percentage showed a strong correlation with TCR beta diversity.

Then a second PCR, running roughly 7 to 11 cycles, was carried out with a sample-barcoded 5' primer and a J-beta primer mix. TCRdb reanalysed the 5' RACE reads using MiXCR and keeps one entry per CDR3 protein. The table has roughly 1,800,000 distinct CDR3 sequences, around 48% seen once; the top ten hold around 2.1%. There were at least 5 micrograms of total RNA extracted from every sample. The CDR3 sequence is 16 residues long. Unmatched junction bases numbered 8, after V lost 3 bases and J lost 4 bases. Germline values: CDR1 DFQATT, CDR2 SNEGSKA (reference sequence). This sequence joins TRBV20-1 and TRBJ2-6; 8 positions match TRBD2. This TCR was recovered from a woman aged 40-49 years in good health. The material sequenced was blood. For the CDR3, the DNA is TGCAGTGCTAGCGCCGGGACTAGGTCAGGGGCCAACGTCCTGACTTTC. This translates into CSASAGTRSGANVLTF.